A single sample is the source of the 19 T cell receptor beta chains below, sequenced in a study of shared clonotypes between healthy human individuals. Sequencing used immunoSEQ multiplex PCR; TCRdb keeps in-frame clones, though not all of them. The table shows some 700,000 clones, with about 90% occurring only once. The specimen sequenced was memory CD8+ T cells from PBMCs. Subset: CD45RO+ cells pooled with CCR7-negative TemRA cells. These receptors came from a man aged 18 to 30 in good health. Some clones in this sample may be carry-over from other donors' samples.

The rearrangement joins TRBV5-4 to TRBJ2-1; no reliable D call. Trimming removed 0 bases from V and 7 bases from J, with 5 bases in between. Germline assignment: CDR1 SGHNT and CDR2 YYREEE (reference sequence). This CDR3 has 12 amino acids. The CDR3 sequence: CASSLVENEQFF. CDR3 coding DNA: TGTGCCAGCAGCTTGGTAGAGAATGAGCAGTTCTTC.

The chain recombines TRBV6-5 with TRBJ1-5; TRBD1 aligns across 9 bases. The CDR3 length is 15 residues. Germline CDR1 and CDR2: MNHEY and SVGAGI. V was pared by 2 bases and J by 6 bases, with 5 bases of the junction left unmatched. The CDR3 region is CASSYTGGAGQPQHF. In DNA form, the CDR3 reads TGTGCCAGCAGTTACACAGGGGGCGCGGGTCAGCCCCAGCATTTT.

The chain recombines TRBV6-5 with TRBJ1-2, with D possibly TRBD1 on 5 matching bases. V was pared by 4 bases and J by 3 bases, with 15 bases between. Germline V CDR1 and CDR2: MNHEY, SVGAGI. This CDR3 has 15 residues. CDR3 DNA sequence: TGTGCCAGCAGTTTTATAGGGGAGGGCTACTATGGCTACACCTTC. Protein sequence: CASSFIGEGYYGYTF.

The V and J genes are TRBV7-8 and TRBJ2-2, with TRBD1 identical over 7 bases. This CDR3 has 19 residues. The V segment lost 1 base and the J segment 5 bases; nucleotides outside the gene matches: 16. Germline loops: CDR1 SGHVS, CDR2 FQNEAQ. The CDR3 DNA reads TGTGCCAGCAGCTTAGTCCAGACAGGGACGTCGATGAGGACCGGGGAGCTGTTTTTT. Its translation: CASSLVQTGTSMRTGELFF.

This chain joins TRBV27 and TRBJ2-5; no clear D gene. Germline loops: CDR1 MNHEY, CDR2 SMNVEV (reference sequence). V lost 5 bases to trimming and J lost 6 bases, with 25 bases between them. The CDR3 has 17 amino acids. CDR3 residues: CASSTIPSEKSGKTQYF. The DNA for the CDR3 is TGTGCCAGCAGTACCATACCCTCGGAGAAATCGGGCAAGACCCAGTACTTC.

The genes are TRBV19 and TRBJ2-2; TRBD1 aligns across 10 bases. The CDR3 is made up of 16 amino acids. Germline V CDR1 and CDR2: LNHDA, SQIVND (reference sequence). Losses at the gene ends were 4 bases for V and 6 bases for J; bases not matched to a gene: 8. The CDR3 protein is CASSTWRQGASGELFF. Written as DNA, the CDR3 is TGTGCCAGTAGTACCTGGCGACAGGGGGCTTCCGGGGAGCTGTTTTTT.

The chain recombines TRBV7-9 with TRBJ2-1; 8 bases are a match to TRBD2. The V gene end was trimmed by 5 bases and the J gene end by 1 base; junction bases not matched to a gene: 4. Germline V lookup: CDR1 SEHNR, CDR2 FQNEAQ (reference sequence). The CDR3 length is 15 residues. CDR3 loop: CASSAREGSYNEQFF. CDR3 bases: TGTGCCAGCAGCGCCCGGGAGGGGTCCTACAATGAGCAGTTCTTC.

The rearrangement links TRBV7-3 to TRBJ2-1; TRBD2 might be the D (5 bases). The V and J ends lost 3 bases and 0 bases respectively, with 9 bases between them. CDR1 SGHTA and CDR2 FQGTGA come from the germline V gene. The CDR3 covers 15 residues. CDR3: CASSFYGNSYNEQFF. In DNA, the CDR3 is TGTGCCAGCAGCTTTTACGGGAACTCCTACAATGAGCAGTTCTTC.

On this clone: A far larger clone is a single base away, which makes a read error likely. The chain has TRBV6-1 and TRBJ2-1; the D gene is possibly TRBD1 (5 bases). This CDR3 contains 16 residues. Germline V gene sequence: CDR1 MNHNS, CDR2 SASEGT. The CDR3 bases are TGTTCCAGCAGGGAAAGCCACCTTTACAGGAACAATGAGCAGTTCTTC. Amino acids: CSSRESHLYRNNEQFF.

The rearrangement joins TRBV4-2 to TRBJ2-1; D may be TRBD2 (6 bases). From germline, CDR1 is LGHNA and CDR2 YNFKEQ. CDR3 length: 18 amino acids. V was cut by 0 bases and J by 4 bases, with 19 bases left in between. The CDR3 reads CASSQDPSLPSEYNEQFF. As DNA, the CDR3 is TGTGCCAGCAGCCAAGATCCGAGCTTGCCTAGCGAGTACAATGAGCAGTTCTTC.

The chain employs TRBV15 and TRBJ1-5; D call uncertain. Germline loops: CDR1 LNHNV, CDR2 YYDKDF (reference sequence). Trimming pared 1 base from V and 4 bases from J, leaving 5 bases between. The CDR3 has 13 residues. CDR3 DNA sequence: TGTGCCACCAGCAGAGCTAAAAATCAGCCCCAGCATTTT. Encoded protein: CATSRAKNQPQHF.

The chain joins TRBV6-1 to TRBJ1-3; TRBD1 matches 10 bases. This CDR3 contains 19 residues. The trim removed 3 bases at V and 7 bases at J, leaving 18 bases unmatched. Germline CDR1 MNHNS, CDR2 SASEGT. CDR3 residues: CASSDGTPLRGQGRNTIYF. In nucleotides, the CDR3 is TGTGCCAGCAGTGATGGGACGCCTTTACGGGGACAGGGGAGGAACACCATATATTTT.

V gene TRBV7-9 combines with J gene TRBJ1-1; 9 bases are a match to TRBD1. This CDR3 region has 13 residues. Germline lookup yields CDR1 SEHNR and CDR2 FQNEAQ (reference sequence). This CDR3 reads CALQGAVNTEAFF. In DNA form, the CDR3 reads TGTGCGCTACAGGGGGCTGTGAACACTGAAGCTTTCTTT.

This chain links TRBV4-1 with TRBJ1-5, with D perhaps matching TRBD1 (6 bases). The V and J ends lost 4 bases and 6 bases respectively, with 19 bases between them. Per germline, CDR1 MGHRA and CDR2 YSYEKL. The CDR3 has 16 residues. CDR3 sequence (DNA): TGCGCCAGCAGCCTACAGGGCGCGGGGGGGGTTCAGCCCCAGCATTTT. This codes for CASSLQGAGGVQPQHF.

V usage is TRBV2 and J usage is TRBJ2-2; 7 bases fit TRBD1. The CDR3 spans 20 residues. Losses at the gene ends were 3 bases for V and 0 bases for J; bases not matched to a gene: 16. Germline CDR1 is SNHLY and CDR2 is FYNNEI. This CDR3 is CASSDPRSQGVRANTGELFF. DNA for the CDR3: TGTGCCAGCAGTGACCCCCGAAGCCAGGGGGTTCGCGCGAACACCGGGGAGCTGTTTTTT.

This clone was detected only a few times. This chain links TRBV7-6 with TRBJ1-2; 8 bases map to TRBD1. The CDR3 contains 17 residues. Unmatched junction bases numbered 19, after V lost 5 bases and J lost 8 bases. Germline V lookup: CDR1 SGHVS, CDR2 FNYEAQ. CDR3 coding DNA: TGTGCCAGCAGCCAAGCCCCCGGGACAGGAGAGAGTGAGGGCTACACCTTC. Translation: CASSQAPGTGESEGYTF.

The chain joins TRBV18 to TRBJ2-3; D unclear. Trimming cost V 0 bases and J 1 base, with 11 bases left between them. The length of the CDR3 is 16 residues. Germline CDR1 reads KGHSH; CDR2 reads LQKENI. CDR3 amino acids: CASSPPLTAGTDTQYF. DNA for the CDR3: TGTGCCAGCTCACCACCTTTGACTGCCGGCACAGATACGCAGTATTTT.

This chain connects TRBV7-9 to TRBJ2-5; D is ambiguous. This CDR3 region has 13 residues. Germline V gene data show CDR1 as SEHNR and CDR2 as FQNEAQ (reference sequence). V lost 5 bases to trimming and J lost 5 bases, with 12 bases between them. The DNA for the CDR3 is TGTGCCAGCAGCCCTATTCTGCGGGAGACCCAGTACTTC. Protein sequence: CASSPILRETQYF. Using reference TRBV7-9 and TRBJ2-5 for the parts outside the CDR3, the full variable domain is DTGVSQNPRHKITKRGQNVTFRCDPISEHNRLYWYRQTLGQGPEFLTYFQNEAQLEKSRLLSDRFSAERPKGSFSTLEIQRTEQGDSAMYLCASSPILRETQYFGPGTRLLVL.

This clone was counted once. CDR3 in DNA: TGTGCCAGCAGCCAAGGCCCGGGGGAGGGTTACTACGAGCAGTACTTC. Protein sequence: CASSQGPGEGYYEQYF. This chain links TRBV4-2 with TRBJ2-7, with 7 bases lining up with TRBD2. This CDR3 is 16 amino acids long. After removal of 1 base from V and 3 bases from J, the junction contained 9 bases not matched to a gene. Germline V CDR1 and CDR2: LGHNA, YNFKEQ.